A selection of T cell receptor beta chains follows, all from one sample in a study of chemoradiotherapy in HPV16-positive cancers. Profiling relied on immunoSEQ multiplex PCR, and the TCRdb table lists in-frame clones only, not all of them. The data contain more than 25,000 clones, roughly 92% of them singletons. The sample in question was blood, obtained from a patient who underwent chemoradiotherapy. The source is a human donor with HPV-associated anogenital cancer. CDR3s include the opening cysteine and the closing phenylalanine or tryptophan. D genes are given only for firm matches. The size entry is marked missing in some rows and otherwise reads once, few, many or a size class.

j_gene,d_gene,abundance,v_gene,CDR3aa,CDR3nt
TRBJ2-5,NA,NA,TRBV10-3,CAISAAAGETQYF,TGTGCCATCAGTGCGGCGGCGGGAGAGACCCAGTACTTC
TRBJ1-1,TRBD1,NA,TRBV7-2,CASSLQGVNTEAFF,TGTGCCAGCAGCTTACAGGGGGTGAACACTGAAGCTTTCTTT
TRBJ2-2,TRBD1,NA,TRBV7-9,CASSLRQGAAGELFF,TGTGCCAGCAGCTTACGCCAGGGGGCTGCCGGGGAGCTGTTTTTT
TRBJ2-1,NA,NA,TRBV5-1,CASSLTGTATNEQFF,TGCGCCAGCAGCCTGACCGGGACGGCGACCAATGAGCAGTTCTTC
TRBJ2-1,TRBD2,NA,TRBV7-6,CASSLVVAGGVGEQFF,TGTGCCAGCAGCTTAGTAGTAGCGGGAGGCGTAGGTGAGCAGTTCTTC
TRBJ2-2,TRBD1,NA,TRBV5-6,CASSTRGQGGELFF,TGTGCCAGCAGCACGAGGGGGCAGGGCGGGGAGCTGTTTTTT
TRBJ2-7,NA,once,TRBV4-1,CASSQEGTRRAVSSYEQYF,TGCGCCAGCAGCCAAGAGGGTACCCGGAGGGCAGTCAGCTCCTACGAGCAGTACTTC
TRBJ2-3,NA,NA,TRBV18,CASSPETSLPADTQYF,TGTGCCAGCTCACCAGAGACTAGTCTCCCTGCAGATACGCAGTATTTT
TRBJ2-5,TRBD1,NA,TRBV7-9,CASSLWDRMIETQYF,TGTGCCAGCAGCTTATGGGACAGGATGATCGAGACCCAGTACTTC
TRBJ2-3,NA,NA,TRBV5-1,CASSRLGARTDTQYF,TGCGCCAGCAGCCGCCTGGGGGCAAGAACAGATACGCAGTATTTT
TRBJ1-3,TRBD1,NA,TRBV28,CASRAQGAGGNTIYF,TGTGCCAGCAGAGCCCAGGGGGCGGGTGGAAACACCATATATTTT
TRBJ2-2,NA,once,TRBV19,CASSIGRQGYTGELFF,TGTGCCAGTAGTATAGGACGTCAGGGCTACACCGGGGAGCTGTTTTTT
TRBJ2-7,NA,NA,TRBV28,CASSPMGLETSYEQYF,TGTGCCAGCAGTCCGATGGGACTCGAGACATCCTACGAGCAGTACTTC
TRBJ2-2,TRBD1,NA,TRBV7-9,CASRADRANTGELFF,TGTGCCAGCAGGGCCGACAGGGCTAACACCGGGGAGCTGTTTTTT
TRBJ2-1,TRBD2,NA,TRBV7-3,CASSAGLAGGEEQFF,TGTGCCAGCAGCGCGGGACTAGCGGGAGGCGAGGAGCAGTTCTTC
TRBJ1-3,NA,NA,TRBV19,CASSIGVNGNTIYF,TGTGCCAGTAGTATAGGCGTTAACGGAAACACCATATATTTT
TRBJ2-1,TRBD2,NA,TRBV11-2,CASSLAGGPYNEQFF,TGTGCCAGCAGCTTGGCGGGGGGCCCTTACAATGAGCAGTTCTTC
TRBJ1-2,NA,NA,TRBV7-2,CASSLGAGAPAGYTF,TGTGCCAGCAGCTTAGGGGCCGGTGCACCGGCGGGCTACACCTTC
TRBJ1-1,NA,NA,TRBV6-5,CASSRKRNTEAFF,TGTGCCAGCAGTAGAAAGCGGAACACTGAAGCTTTCTTT
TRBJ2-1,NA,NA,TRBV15,CATSATLQGYSYNEQFF,TGTGCCACCAGCGCTACCCTACAGGGTTACTCCTACAATGAGCAGTTCTTC
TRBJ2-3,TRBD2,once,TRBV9,CASSVDPLAASTDTQYF,TGTGCCAGCAGCGTAGACCCCCTAGCGGCTAGCACAGATACGCAGTATTTT
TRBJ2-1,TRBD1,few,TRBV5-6,CASSLGQGGEQFF,TGTGCCAGCAGCTTGGGACAGGGGGGTGAGCAGTTCTTC
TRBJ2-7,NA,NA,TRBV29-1,CSVVLGTYEQYF,TGCAGCGTTGTACTAGGGACCTACGAGCAGTACTTC
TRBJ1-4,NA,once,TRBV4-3,CASSQDYPGNEKLFF,TGCGCCAGCAGCCAAGACTACCCAGGGAATGAAAAACTGTTTTTT
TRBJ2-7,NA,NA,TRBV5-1,CASSFNQGATYEQYF,TGCGCCAGCAGCTTCAATCAAGGGGCCACCTACGAGCAGTACTTC
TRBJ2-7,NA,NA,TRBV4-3,CASSQVAGIYEQYF,TGCGCCAGCAGCCAAGTTGCAGGGATCTACGAGCAGTACTTC
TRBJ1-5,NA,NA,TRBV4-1,CASSQDNNQPQHF,TGCGCCAGCAGCCAAGATAACAATCAGCCCCAGCATTTT
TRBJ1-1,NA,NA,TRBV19,CASNLGVNTEAFF,TGTGCCAGTAATTTAGGGGTGAACACTGAAGCTTTCTTT
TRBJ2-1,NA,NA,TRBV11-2,CASSLGTREFF,TGTGCCAGCAGCTTAGGGACTCGGGAGTTCTTC
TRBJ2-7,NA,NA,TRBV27,CASSAGLATYEQYF,TGTGCCAGCAGTGCGGGACTCGCCACCTACGAGCAGTACTTC
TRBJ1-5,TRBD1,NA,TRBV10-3,CAIRAGTGSNQPQHF,TGTGCCATCAGGGCCGGGACAGGGAGCAATCAGCCCCAGCATTTT
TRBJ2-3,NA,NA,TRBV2,CASAGFSTDTQYF,TGTGCCAGCGCTGGGTTTAGCACAGATACGCAGTATTTT
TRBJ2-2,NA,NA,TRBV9,CASRQGGANTGELFF,TGTGCCAGCCGTCAGGGCGGCGCGAACACCGGGGAGCTGTTTTTT
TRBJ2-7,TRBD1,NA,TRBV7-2,CASSFGTGLSYEQYF,TGTGCCAGCAGCTTCGGGACAGGGCTCTCCTACGAGCAGTACTTC
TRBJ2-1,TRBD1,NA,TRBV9,CASSATGASYNEQFF,TGTGCCAGCAGCGCGACAGGGGCGTCCTACAATGAGCAGTTCTTC
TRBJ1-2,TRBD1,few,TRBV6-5,CASTPGGSSGYTF,TGTGCCAGCACCCCAGGGGGTTCGAGTGGCTACACCTTC
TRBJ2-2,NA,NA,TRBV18,CASSPRDANTGELFF,TGTGCCAGCTCACCACGGGACGCGAACACCGGGGAGCTGTTTTTT
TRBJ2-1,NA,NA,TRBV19,CASSIRGSYNEQFF,TGTGCCAGTAGTATCCGGGGGTCCTACAATGAGCAGTTCTTC
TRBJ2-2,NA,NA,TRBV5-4,CASSSPFRGPGELFF,TGTGCCAGCAGCTCCCCCTTTAGGGGCCCCGGGGAGCTGTTTTTT
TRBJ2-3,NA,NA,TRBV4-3,CASSQLRIQPNTDTQYF,TGCGCCAGCAGCCAACTACGGATACAGCCAAACACAGATACGCAGTATTTT
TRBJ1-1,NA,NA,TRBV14,CASSQDPSGNTEAFF,TGTGCCAGCAGCCAAGATCCGTCCGGGAACACTGAAGCTTTCTTT
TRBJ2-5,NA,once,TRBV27,CASSPASDNQETQYF,TGTGCCAGCAGCCCCGCCTCGGACAACCAAGAGACCCAGTACTTC
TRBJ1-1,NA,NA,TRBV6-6,CASSPLLGQNTEAFF,TGTGCCAGCAGTCCCCTTCTTGGGCAGAACACTGAAGCTTTCTTT
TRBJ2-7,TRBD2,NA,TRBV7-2,CASSSSGGVPHIYEQYF,TGTGCCAGCAGCTCCAGCGGGGGGGTCCCCCATATCTACGAGCAGTACTTC
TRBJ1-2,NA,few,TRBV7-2,CASSLVVYGYTF,TGTGCCAGCAGCTTAGTAGTCTATGGCTACACCTTC
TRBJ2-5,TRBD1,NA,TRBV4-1,CASSQEETGGRETQYF,TGCGCCAGCAGCCAAGAAGAGACAGGGGGTCGAGAGACCCAGTACTTC
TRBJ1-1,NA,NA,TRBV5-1,CASQRGPGYTEAFF,TGCGCCAGCCAGCGGGGGCCAGGGTACACTGAAGCTTTCTTT
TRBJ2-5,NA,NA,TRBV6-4,CASRVNGKGGQETQYF,TGTGCCAGCAGAGTGAACGGGAAGGGGGGCCAAGAGACCCAGTACTTC
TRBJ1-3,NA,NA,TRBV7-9,CASSLQGSGNTIYF,TGTGCCAGCAGCTTACAGGGGTCTGGAAACACCATATATTTT
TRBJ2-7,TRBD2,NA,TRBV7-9,CASAPPSGSYEQYF,TGTGCCAGCGCCCCGCCTAGCGGGAGCTACGAGCAGTACTTC
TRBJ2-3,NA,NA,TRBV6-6,CASSRDTHTDTQYF,TGTGCCAGCAGTCGGGACACACACACAGATACGCAGTATTTT
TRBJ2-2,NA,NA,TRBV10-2,CASSEDRVPGELFF,TGCGCCAGCAGTGAGGATAGGGTTCCCGGGGAGCTGTTTTTT
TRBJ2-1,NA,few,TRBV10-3,CAISQGNEQFF,TGTGCCATCAGTCAGGGGAATGAGCAGTTCTTC
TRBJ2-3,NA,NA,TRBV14,CASSQARPDTQYF,TGTGCCAGCAGCCAAGCTAGGCCAGATACGCAGTATTTT
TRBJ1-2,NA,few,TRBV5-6,CASSSSPASYGYTF,TGTGCCAGCAGCTCCTCCCCGGCCAGCTATGGCTACACCTTC